This entry concerns a single T cell receptor (beta chain). Its specificity is unknown. This sample was taken from a study of monozygotic twins with inflammatory bowel disease. With the 5' RACE reads reprocessed, TCRdb shows one record per CDR3 protein and no DNA. The sample includes over 100,000 distinct CDR3 sequences. Broader study findings: Distinction of different T cell subtypes was not possible. Among twins, concordant and discordant pairs did not differ in repertoire similarity, possibly from limited power. IBD patients had lower TCRbeta diversity (inverse Simpson) than healthy co-twins. Background noise in patient repertoires may stem from differing immunosuppressive treatments.

Germline assignment: CDR1 ENHRY and CDR2 SYGVKD. The CDR3 length is 13 residues. The chain is built from TRBV10-3 and TRBJ2-7. The sample comprised blood. This clonotype was sampled from a human donor with ulcerative colitis or Crohn's disease, or a healthy co-twin of an affected twin (not recorded which). CDR3 amino acids: CAISERQTYEQYF.